This T cell receptor (beta chain) was recovered during a study of blood T cell repertoires in COVID-19. Study background: The samples span acute and convalescent COVID-19 from the United States, Italy and Spain. Nucleic acid was either cDNA or gDNA, and it came from T cells, B-cell-depleted T cells, or PBMCs.

Germline-derived CDR1 and CDR2 are GTSNPN and SVGIG (reference sequence). V was pared by 5 bases and J by 3 bases, with 10 bases of the junction left unmatched. This CDR3 contains 15 residues. Authors' processing steps: Estimates of nucleated cell counts were drawn from the amplification of reference gene primers. Repertoires were generated with immunoSEQ multiplex PCR, while TCRdb's copy carries only in-frame clones and drops some. That table furnishes V, J and clone size, whereas the DNA furnished D and trimming. The sample has some 260,000 clones; more than 75% are singletons. Sequenced input: peripheral blood. The receptor was isolated from a woman in her thirties or forties who had recovered from COVID-19. The chain links TRBV30 to TRBJ2-3, with 8 bases matching TRBD2. In nucleotides, the CDR3 is TGTGCCTGGGGGAGGATAGCGGGAATGACAGATACGCAGTATTTT. It specifies CAWGRIAGMTDTQYF.